Listed here are 21 T cell receptor beta chains from one sample, sequenced in a study of control samples from healthy donors and cancer patients. TCRdb keeps only in-frame clones here, not all; method: immunoSEQ multiplex PCR. The sample holds approximately 120,000 clones, just over 90% seen once. Sequenced material: blood. These receptors originate from a human donor in good health. The donor label of this sample is uncertain.

The V and J genes are TRBV29-1 and TRBJ1-1, with D hard to call. V lost 0 bases and J lost 3, with 8 bases in between. CDR3 length equals 13 residues. The germline V gene has CDR1 SQVTM and CDR2 ANQGSEA. In nucleotides, the CDR3 is TGCAGCGTTGAAGATTCGGTTGACACTGAAGCTTTCTTT. Amino acid sequence: CSVEDSVDTEAFF.

The gene calls are TRBV5-8 and TRBJ2-5; 12 bases map to TRBD2. The J segment lost 0 bases and the V segment lost 0 bases, leaving 6 bases of the junction unmatched. The CDR3 extends over 18 amino acids. Germline V gene lookup returns CDR1 SGHTS and CDR2 YDEGEE. The CDR3 DNA reads as TGTGCCAGCAGCTTGGCGAGGCTAGCGGGGGGGAACCAAGAGACCCAGTACTTC. Its protein product is CASSLARLAGGNQETQYF.

The sample holds one count of this clone. V usage is TRBV24-1 and J usage is TRBJ1-5; D is unclear. Per the germline V gene, CDR1 is KGHDR and CDR2 is SFDVKD. Trimming removed 3 bases from V and 7 bases from J, with 15 bases in between. This CDR3 comprises 15 residues. The CDR3 region has the DNA TGTGCCACCAGTGATGGCGGTGAAGTCGGGCAGCCCCAGCATTTT. It specifies CATSDGGEVGQPQHF.

The V call is TRBV11-2, the J call TRBJ2-7, with a tentative D call TRBD2 (6 bases). CDR1 SGHAT and CDR2 FQNNGV come from the germline V gene. The CDR3 has 15 residues. Trimming shortened V by 1 base and J by 7 bases, and 17 bases separated the two germline ends. CDR3 amino acids: CASSLGAGRHTEQYF. CDR3 bases: TGTGCCAGCAGCTTAGGGGCGGGACGGCACACTGAGCAGTACTTC.

The chain couples TRBV5-5 to TRBJ1-4, with no clear D. The V end lost 0 bases, the J end lost 8 bases, and 11 bases lay between the germline ends. CDR1 and CDR2 (germline): SGHKS, YYEKEE (reference sequence). This CDR3 region has 14 residues. CDR3 DNA: TGTGCCAGCAGCTTGGCCGGGATAGAGGAAAAACTGTTTTTT. This gives the protein CASSLAGIEEKLFF.

The V call is TRBV5-1, the J call TRBJ2-1; TRBD1 matches 7 bases. The CDR3 has 15 amino acids. The germline V gene has CDR1 SGHRS and CDR2 YFSETQ. Trimming cost V 6 bases and J 2 bases; bases outside gene matches: 8. This CDR3 reads CASTWDRSTYNEQFF. The CDR3 DNA follows: TGCGCCAGCACCTGGGACAGAAGTACCTACAATGAGCAGTTCTTC.

The CDR3 here is CASSPTGALNQPQHF. DNA of the CDR3: TGTGCCAGTAGTCCCACAGGGGCCCTTAATCAGCCCCAGCATTTT. The rearrangement uses TRBV19 and TRBJ1-5, with 7 bases fitting TRBD1. The CDR3 sequence is 15 residues long. The J segment lost 4 bases and the V segment lost 5 bases, leaving 8 bases of the junction unmatched. Looked up from germline, CDR1 is LNHDA and CDR2 is SQIVND (reference sequence).

The V call is TRBV11-2, the J call TRBJ2-1; D is perhaps TRBD1 or TRBD2 (5 bases each). The germline gives CDR1 SGHAT, CDR2 FQNNGV. This CDR3 contains 15 residues. Trimming removed 1 base at V and 7 bases at J, with 14 bases between. The chain's CDR3 is CASSLARGPHNEQFF. CDR3 coding DNA: TGTGCCAGCAGCTTAGCCCGGGGACCACATAATGAGCAGTTCTTC.

Only one count was recorded for this clone. The chain carries TRBV5-1 and TRBJ2-5, with TRBD1 as a possible D gene (6 bases). The CDR3 loop spans 14 amino acids. Per the germline V gene, CDR1 is SGHRS and CDR2 is YFSETQ. V lost 4 bases and J lost 1, with 11 bases in between. CDR3 DNA sequence: TGCGCCAGCAGCCCCGGACAGACCCAAGAGACCCAGTACTTC. Protein sequence: CASSPGQTQETQYF. The full variable domain, in which reference TRBV5-1 and TRBJ2-5 provide the parts outside the CDR3, is KAGVTQTPRYLIKTRGQQVTLSCSPISGHRSVSWYQQTPGQGLQFLFEYFSETQRNKGNFPGRFSGRQFSNSRSEMNVSTLELGDSALYLCASSPGQTQETQYFGPGTRLLVL.

This sequence joins TRBV19 and TRBJ2-5; weak D call: TRBD2 (7 bases). V shed 7 bases and J shed 5 bases, with 17 bases lying between them. The CDR3 covers 14 residues. The V gene's germline CDR1 is LNHDA and CDR2 SQIVND (reference sequence). The CDR3 DNA reads TGTGCCAGTAAAGGGGGACTAACTTGGGAGACCCAGTACTTC. It specifies CASKGGLTWETQYF.

The chain is built from TRBV29-1 and TRBJ2-3; D unresolved. V was pared by 7 bases and J by 2 bases, with 13 bases between. The CDR3 is 13 amino acids. CDR1 and CDR2 (germline): SQVTM, ANQGSEA. For the CDR3, the DNA is TGCAGCGCGATGACAAGATACACAGATACGCAGTATTTT. Encoded protein: CSAMTRYTDTQYF.

The chain couples TRBV19 to TRBJ1-1, with TRBD1 matching 7 bases. V lost 5 bases, J lost 10 bases, and 7 bases stayed unmatched. This CDR3 is 12 amino acids long. Germline V CDR1 and CDR2: LNHDA, SQIVND (reference sequence). CDR3 coding DNA: TGTGCCAGTAGTGTTACAGGGGTGGGAGCTTTCTTT. It encodes CASSVTGVGAFF.

V and J are TRBV27 and TRBJ2-6; D call uncertain. The germline V gene encodes CDR1 MNHEY and CDR2 SMNVEV (reference sequence). The CDR3 covers 13 residues. The germline V and J ends were trimmed by 3 bases and 2 bases, with 2 bases remaining between them. CDR3 amino acids: CASSFAGANVLTF. The CDR3 DNA reads TGTGCCAGCAGTTTCGCTGGGGCCAACGTCCTGACTTTC.

This sequence joins TRBV9 and TRBJ1-1; D unresolved. Trimming cost V 0 bases and J 0 bases, with 6 bases left between them. CDR1 and CDR2 (germline): SGDLS, YYNGEE. The CDR3 runs to 14 residues. Written as DNA, the CDR3 is TGTGCCAGCAGCGTAGCCAGCATGAACACTGAAGCTTTCTTT. Translated, it gives CASSVASMNTEAFF.

This clone has a handful of counts. J is TRBJ2-2 and V is TRBV9, with D unclear. The CDR3 loop spans 15 amino acids. Germline CDR1 is SGDLS and CDR2 is YYNGEE. V lost 4 bases and J lost 7, with 17 bases in between. The CDR3 nucleotides are TGTGCCAGCAGCCCCCGTCAGGCTGTTGGCGGGGAGCTGTTTTTT. This sequence encodes CASSPRQAVGGELFF.

The gene calls are TRBV6-1 and TRBJ2-4; D uncertain. Germline V gives CDR1 MNHNS, CDR2 SASEGT. The V end was cut by 1 base, the J end by 1 base, with 5 bases between. The CDR3 is 14 amino acids. CDR3 in DNA: TGTGCCAGCAGTGAAGGCGACGCCAAAAACATTCAGTACTTC. This encodes CASSEGDAKNIQYF.

The chain couples TRBV9 to TRBJ1-4; 11 positions match TRBD1. The CDR3 spans 18 residues. From germline, CDR1 is SGDLS and CDR2 YYNGEE. V lost 5 bases and J lost 7; bases outside the gene matches: 16. The CDR3 coding sequence is TGTGCCAGCAGTGGTTTCCCGGGACAGGGGGTTTCGACTGAAAAACTGTTTTTT. Protein: CASSGFPGQGVSTEKLFF.

The chain is built from TRBV19 and TRBJ2-3; unclear D gene. Trimming removed 5 bases at V and 2 bases at J, with 11 bases between. This CDR3 contains 14 residues. Looked up from germline, CDR1 is LNHDA and CDR2 is SQIVND (reference sequence). The CDR3 nucleotides are TGTGCCAGTAGTCCCAGTATGAACACAGATACGCAGTATTTT. This translates into CASSPSMNTDTQYF.

This chain connects TRBV28 to TRBJ1-3, with D possibly TRBD1 on 6 matching bases. The CDR3 has 13 amino acids. The ends were cut back, 10 bases at V and 1 base at J, with 11 bases in the middle. Germline V gene lookup returns CDR1 MDHEN and CDR2 SYDVKM. The CDR3 sequence is CATKTGSGNTIYF. CDR3 DNA sequence: TGTGCCACCAAAACAGGGTCTGGAAACACCATATATTTT.

The rearrangement links TRBV7-8 to TRBJ1-2; TRBD1 might be the D (5 bases). The V gene lost 2 bases and the J gene lost 6 bases, with 19 bases spanning the gap. Germline V gives CDR1 SGHVS, CDR2 FQNEAQ. This CDR3 region has 16 residues. CDR3 coding DNA: TGTGCCAGCAGCTTAAGACTCGGGACCGGGGCGGATGGCTACACCTTC. Translating gives CASSLRLGTGADGYTF.

This chain connects TRBV24-1 to TRBJ2-3; 10 bases map to TRBD2. The CDR3 sequence is 18 residues long. The trim removed 0 bases at V and 4 bases at J, leaving 9 bases unmatched. Germline V gives CDR1 KGHDR, CDR2 SFDVKD. Written as DNA, the CDR3 is TGTGCCACCAGTGATTTGAGTAGCGGGGGGTTTAGTGCAGATACGCAGTATTTT. Protein sequence: CATSDLSSGGFSADTQYF.